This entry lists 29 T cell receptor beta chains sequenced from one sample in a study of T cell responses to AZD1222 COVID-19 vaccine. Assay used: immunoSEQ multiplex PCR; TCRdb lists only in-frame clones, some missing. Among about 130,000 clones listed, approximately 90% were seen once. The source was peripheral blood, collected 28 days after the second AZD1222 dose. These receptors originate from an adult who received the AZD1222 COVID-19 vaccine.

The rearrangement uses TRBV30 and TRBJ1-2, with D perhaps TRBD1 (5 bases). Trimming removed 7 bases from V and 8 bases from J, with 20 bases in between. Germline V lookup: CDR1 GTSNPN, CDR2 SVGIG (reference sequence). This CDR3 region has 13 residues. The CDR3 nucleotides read TGTGCCTCGGGACCTAGGGCGGGCCCCGGCTACACCTTC. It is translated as CASGPRAGPGYTF.

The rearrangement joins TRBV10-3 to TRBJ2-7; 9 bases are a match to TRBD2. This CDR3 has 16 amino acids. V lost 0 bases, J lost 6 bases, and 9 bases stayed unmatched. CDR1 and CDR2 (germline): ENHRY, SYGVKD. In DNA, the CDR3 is TGTGCCATCAGTGAGTCCCACGGGACTAGCCTATCCGAGCAGTACTTC. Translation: CAISESHGTSLSEQYF.

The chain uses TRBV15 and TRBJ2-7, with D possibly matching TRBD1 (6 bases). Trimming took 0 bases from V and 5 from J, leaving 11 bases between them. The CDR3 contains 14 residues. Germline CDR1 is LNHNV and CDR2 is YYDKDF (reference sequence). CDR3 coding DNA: TGTGCCACCAGCAGAGAGAACAGGGACCACGAGCAGTACTTC. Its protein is CATSRENRDHEQYF.

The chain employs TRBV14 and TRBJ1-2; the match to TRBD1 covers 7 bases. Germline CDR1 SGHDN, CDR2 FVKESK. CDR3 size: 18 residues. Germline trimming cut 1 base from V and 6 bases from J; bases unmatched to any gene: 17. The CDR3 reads CASSQGSSGQVPGDGYTF. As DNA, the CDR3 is TGTGCCAGCAGCCAAGGAAGCAGCGGACAGGTCCCGGGAGATGGCTACACCTTC.

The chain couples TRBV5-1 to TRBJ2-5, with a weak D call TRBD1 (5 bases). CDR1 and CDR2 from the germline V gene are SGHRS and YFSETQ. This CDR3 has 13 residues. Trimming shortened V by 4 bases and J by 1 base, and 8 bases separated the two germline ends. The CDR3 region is CASSMDTQETQYF. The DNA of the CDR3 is TGCGCCAGCAGCATGGACACCCAAGAGACCCAGTACTTC.

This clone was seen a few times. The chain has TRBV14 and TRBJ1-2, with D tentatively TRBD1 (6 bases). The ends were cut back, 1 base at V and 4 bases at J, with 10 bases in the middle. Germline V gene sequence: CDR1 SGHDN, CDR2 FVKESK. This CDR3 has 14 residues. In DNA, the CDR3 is TGTGCCAGCAGCCAAGCAGGGGTCCTCTATGGCTACACCTTC. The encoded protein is CASSQAGVLYGYTF.

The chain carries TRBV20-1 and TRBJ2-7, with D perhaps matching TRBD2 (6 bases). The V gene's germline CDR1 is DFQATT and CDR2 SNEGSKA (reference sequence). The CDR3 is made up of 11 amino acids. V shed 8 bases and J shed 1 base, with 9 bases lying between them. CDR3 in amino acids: CSSGTSYEQYF. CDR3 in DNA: TGCAGTTCAGGGACTTCCTACGAGCAGTACTTC.

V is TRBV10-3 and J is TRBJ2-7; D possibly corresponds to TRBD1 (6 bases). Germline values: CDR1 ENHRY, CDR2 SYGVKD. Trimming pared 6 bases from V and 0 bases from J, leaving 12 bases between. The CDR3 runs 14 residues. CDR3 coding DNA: TGTGCCATCAGAGATCAGGGGAGCTCCTACGAGCAGTACTTC. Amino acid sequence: CAIRDQGSSYEQYF.

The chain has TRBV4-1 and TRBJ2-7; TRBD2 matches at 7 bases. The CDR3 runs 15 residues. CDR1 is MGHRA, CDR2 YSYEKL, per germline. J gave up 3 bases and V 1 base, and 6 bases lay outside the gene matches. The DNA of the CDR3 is TGCGCCAGCAGCCAAGGTTATCGCGGGGGCTACGAGCAGTACTTC. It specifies CASSQGYRGGYEQYF.

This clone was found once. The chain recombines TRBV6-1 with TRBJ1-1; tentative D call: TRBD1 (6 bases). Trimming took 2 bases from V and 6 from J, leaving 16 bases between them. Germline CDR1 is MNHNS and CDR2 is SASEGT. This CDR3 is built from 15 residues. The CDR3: CASSEPRTAVAEAFF. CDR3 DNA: TGTGCCAGCAGTGAACCGAGGACAGCGGTGGCTGAAGCTTTCTTT.

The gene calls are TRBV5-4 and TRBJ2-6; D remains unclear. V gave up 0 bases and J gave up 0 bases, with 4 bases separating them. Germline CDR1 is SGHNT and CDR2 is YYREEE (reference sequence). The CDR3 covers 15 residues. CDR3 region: CASSLAGSGANVLTF. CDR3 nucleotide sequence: TGTGCCAGCAGCTTGGCCGGCTCTGGGGCCAACGTCCTGACTTTC.

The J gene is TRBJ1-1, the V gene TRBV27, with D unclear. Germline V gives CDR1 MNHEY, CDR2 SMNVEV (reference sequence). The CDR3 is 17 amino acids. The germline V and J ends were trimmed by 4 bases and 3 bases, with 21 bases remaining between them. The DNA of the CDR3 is TGTGCCAGCAGTTACCGCCAGGTCCCCCTGCTGGACACTGAAGCTTTCTTT. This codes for CASSYRQVPLLDTEAFF.

The CDR3: CASSLSPGYVYNEQFF. In nucleotides, the CDR3 is TGTGCCAGCAGCTTATCTCCGGGGTATGTGTACAATGAGCAGTTCTTC. The chain links TRBV7-9 to TRBJ2-1, with D possibly being TRBD2 (5 bases). Germline CDR1 SEHNR, CDR2 FQNEAQ (reference sequence). CDR3 length: 16 amino acids. Trimming stripped 2 bases from V and 4 bases from J, with 15 bases between.

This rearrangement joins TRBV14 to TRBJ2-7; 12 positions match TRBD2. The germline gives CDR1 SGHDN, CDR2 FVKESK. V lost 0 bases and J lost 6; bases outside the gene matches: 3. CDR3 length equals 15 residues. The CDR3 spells CASSQDLAGGLEQYF. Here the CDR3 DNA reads TGTGCCAGCAGCCAAGATCTAGCGGGAGGGCTCGAGCAGTACTTC.

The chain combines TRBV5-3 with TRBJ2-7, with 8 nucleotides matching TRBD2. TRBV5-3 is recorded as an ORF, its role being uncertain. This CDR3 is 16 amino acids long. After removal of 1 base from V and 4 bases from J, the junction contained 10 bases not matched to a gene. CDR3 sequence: CARSLYPQREKYEQYF. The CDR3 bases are TGTGCCAGAAGCTTGTACCCGCAGCGGGAGAAATACGAGCAGTACTTC.

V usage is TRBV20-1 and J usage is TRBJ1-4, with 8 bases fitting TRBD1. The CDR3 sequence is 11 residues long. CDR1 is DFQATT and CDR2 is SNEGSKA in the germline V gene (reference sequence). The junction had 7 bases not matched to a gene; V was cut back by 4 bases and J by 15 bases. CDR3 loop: CSATARDRMFF. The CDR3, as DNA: TGCAGTGCTACGGCTCGGGACAGGATGTTTTTT.

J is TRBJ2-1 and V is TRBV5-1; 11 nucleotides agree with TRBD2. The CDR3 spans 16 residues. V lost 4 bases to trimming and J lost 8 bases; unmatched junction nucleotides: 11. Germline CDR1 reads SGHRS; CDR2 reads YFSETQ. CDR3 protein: CASSVLTSGSVDEQFF. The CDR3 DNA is TGCGCCAGCAGCGTGCTAACTAGCGGGAGTGTAGATGAGCAGTTCTTC.

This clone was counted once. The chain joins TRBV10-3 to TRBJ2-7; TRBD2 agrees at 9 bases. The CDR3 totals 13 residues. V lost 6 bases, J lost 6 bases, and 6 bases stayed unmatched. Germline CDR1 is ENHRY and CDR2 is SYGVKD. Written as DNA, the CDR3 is TGTGCCATCAGGGGGCTAGCGGGAACCGAGCAGTACTTC. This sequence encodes CAIRGLAGTEQYF.

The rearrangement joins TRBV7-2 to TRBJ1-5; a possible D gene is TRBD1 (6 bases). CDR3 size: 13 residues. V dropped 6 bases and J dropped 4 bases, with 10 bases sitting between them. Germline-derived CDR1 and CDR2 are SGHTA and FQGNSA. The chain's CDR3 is CASSGQHNQPQHF. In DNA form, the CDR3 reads TGTGCCAGCAGTGGACAGCATAATCAGCCCCAGCATTTT.

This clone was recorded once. CDR3 sequence: CASSQESLAGVNEQFF. CDR3 nucleotide sequence: TGTGCCAGCAGCCAAGAAAGCCTAGCGGGAGTTAATGAGCAGTTCTTC. The rearrangement uses TRBV4-2 and TRBJ2-1; 10 nucleotides agree with TRBD2. Germline V gene lookup returns CDR1 LGHNA and CDR2 YNFKEQ. This CDR3 region has 16 residues. Trimming cost V 0 bases and J 7 bases; bases outside gene matches: 6.

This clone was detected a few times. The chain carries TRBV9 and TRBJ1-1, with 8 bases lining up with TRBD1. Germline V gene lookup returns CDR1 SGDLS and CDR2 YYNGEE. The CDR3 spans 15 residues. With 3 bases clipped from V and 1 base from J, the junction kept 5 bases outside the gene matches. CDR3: CASSADRGPNTEAFF. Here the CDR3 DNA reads TGTGCCAGCAGCGCAGACAGGGGTCCGAACACTGAAGCTTTCTTT.

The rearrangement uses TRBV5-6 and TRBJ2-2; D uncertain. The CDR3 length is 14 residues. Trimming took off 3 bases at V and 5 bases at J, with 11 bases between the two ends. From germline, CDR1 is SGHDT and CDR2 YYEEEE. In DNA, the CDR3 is TGTGCCAGCAGCTGGCTATCTAGAACCGGGGAGCTGTTTTTT. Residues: CASSWLSRTGELFF.

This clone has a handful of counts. This CDR3 reads CASSFRRHSSYGYTF. The CDR3, as DNA: TGTGCCAGCAGCTTCAGAAGACACTCAAGTTATGGCTACACCTTC. The V call is TRBV11-2, the J call TRBJ1-2; no firm D call. CDR3 length: 15 residues. The V end lost 3 bases, the J end lost 5 bases, and 16 bases lay between the germline ends. From germline, CDR1 is SGHAT and CDR2 FQNNGV.

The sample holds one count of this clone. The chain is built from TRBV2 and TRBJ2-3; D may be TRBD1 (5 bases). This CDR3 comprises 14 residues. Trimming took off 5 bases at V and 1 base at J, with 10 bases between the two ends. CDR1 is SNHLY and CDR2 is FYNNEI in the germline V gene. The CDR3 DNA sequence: TGTGCCAGCAGTCGACAGAGCCGCACAGATACGCAGTATTTT. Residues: CASSRQSRTDTQYF. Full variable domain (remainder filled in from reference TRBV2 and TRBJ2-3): EPEVTQTPSHQVTQMGQEVILRCVPISNHLYFYWYRQILGQKVEFLVSFYNNEISEKSEIFDDQFSVERPDGSNFTLKIRSTKLEDSAMYFCASSRQSRTDTQYFGPGTRLTVL.

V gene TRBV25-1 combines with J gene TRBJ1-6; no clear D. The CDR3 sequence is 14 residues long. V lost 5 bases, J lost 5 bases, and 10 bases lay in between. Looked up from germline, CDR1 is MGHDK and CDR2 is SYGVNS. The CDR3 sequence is CASSRGADNSPLHF. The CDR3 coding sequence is TGTGCCAGCAGTCGAGGCGCCGATAATTCACCCCTCCACTTT.

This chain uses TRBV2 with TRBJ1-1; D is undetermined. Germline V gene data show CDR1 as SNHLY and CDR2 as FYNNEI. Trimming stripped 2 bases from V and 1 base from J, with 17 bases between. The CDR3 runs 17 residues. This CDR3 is CASSESEGAWGNTEAFF. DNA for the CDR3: TGTGCCAGCAGTGAATCTGAGGGCGCCTGGGGGAACACTGAAGCTTTCTTT.

For the CDR3, the DNA is TGTGCCAGCAGCTTCGCACCCCTCGAGCAGTACTTC. This encodes CASSFAPLEQYF. The chain couples TRBV7-9 to TRBJ2-7, with D hard to call. Germline CDR1 reads SEHNR; CDR2 reads FQNEAQ (reference sequence). The germline V and J ends were trimmed by 3 bases and 6 bases, with 9 bases remaining between them. The length of the CDR3 is 12 residues.

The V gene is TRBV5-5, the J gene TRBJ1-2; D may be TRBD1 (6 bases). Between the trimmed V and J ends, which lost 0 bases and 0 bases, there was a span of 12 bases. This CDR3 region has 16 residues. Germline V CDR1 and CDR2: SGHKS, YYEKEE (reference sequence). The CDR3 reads CASSLGGGRANYGYTF. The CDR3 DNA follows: TGTGCCAGCAGCTTGGGAGGGGGGAGAGCTAACTATGGCTACACCTTC.

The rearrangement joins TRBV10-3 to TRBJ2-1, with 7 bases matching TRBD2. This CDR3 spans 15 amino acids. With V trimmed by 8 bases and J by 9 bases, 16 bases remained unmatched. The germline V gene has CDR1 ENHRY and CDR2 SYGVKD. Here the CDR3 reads CAIQKRQGGYGEQFF. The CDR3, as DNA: TGTGCCATCCAAAAGCGGCAGGGAGGGTACGGTGAGCAGTTCTTC.